Below, 13 T cell receptor beta chains from the same sample are listed, as sequenced in a study of T cells after yellow fever vaccination. TCRdb reprocessed the 5' RACE reads via MiXCR and lists one record per CDR3 protein. The table records 100,000 to 150,000 distinct CDR3 sequences, 8% to 10% of them present only once. This material consisted of CD8+ T cells sorted from PBMCs, taken on the day of the yellow fever booster vaccination. The receptors derive from a man aged 18 to 29 who received the YFV17D yellow fever vaccine.

This clonotype has only a few counts. The V gene is TRBV15, the J gene TRBJ2-5; D is tentatively TRBD1 or TRBD2 (5 bases each). Trimming cost V 0 bases and J 5 bases, with 10 bases left between them. The CDR3 has 14 amino acids. The V gene's germline CDR1 is LNHNV and CDR2 YYDKDF (reference sequence). The chain's CDR3 is CATSRDLGDETQYF. The CDR3 DNA reads as TGTGCCACCAGCAGAGATCTGGGGGACGAGACCCAGTACTTC. The whole variable domain, remainder taken from reference TRBV15 and TRBJ2-5, is DAMVIQNPRYQVTQFGKPVTLSCSQTLNHNVMYWYQQKSSQAPKLLFHYYDKDFNNEADTPDNFQSRRPNTSFCFLDIRSPGLGDTAMYLCATSRDLGDETQYFGPGTRLLVL.

A few counts support this clonotype. CDR3 DNA sequence: TGTGCCAGCAGCTTATTGGCGCGGGGGGGCCTGAATGAGCAGTTCTTC. This encodes CASSLLARGGLNEQFF. This chain links TRBV7-8 with TRBJ2-1, with TRBD2 matching over 9 bases. Germline CDR1 SGHVS, CDR2 FQNEAQ. The ends lost 2 bases at V and 7 bases at J; junction bases unmatched: 9. This CDR3 is built from 16 residues.

The chain has TRBV29-1 and TRBJ2-7; tentatively, D is TRBD1 (5 bases). The CDR3 runs to 13 residues. The germline V and J ends were trimmed by 2 bases and 3 bases, with 11 bases remaining between them. The V gene's germline CDR1 is SQVTM and CDR2 ANQGSEA. CDR3: CSVETQGYYEQYF. The CDR3 DNA reads as TGCAGCGTTGAAACCCAGGGTTACTACGAGCAGTACTTC.

This clonotype was found a few times. The J gene is TRBJ2-7, the V gene TRBV15; D gene unclear. Germline V gene lookup returns CDR1 LNHNV and CDR2 YYDKDF (reference sequence). Trimming removed 1 base at V and 2 bases at J, with 6 bases between. This CDR3 has 13 amino acids. As DNA, the CDR3 is TGTGCCACCAGCAGAGGTCGGACCTACGAGCAGTACTTC. It codes for CATSRGRTYEQYF. Full variable domain (remainder filled in from reference TRBV15 and TRBJ2-7): DAMVIQNPRYQVTQFGKPVTLSCSQTLNHNVMYWYQQKSSQAPKLLFHYYDKDFNNEADTPDNFQSRRPNTSFCFLDIRSPGLGDTAMYLCATSRGRTYEQYFGPGTRLTVT.

This clonotype was seen more than once but under ten times. The V gene is TRBV4-3, the J gene TRBJ1-5, with D hard to call. V lost 1 base to trimming and J lost 4 bases, with 11 bases between them. This CDR3 spans 15 amino acids. Germline loops: CDR1 LGHNA, CDR2 YSLEER. The CDR3: CASSQVADFNQPQHF. The CDR3 DNA is TGCGCCAGCAGCCAAGTGGCGGACTTTAATCAGCCCCAGCATTTT.

The genes are TRBV10-2 and TRBJ1-5, with a weak D call TRBD1 (5 bases). Germline V lookup: CDR1 WSHSY, CDR2 SAAADI. V gave up 3 bases and J gave up 4 bases, with 10 bases separating them. CDR3 size: 14 residues. CDR3 in DNA: TGCGCCAGCAGTGACTTTCAGGGTAATCAGCCCCAGCATTTT. This codes for CASSDFQGNQPQHF.

This clonotype was observed a handful of times. The CDR3 coding sequence is TGCGCCAGCAGCCAAGATTTTCGGCAGAACACTGAAGCTTTCTTT. Amino acids: CASSQDFRQNTEAFF. This chain joins TRBV4-1 and TRBJ1-1; D is unresolved. Germline assignment: CDR1 MGHRA and CDR2 YSYEKL. There are 15 residues in the CDR3. The V end was cut by 0 bases, the J end by 1 base, with 9 bases between.

This clonotype was counted a few times. This sequence joins TRBV30 and TRBJ2-1; D is uncertain. V lost 1 base and J 7 bases, leaving 8 bases between the germline ends. The germline gives CDR1 GTSNPN, CDR2 SVGIG (reference sequence). The CDR3 contains 12 residues. In DNA, the CDR3 is TGTGCCTGGAGTGAATTAGAAAATGAGCAGTTCTTC. Protein sequence: CAWSELENEQFF.

The chain employs TRBV7-8 and TRBJ1-5; no clear D. Germline V gives CDR1 SGHVS, CDR2 FQNEAQ. V was pared by 2 bases and J by 0 bases, with 8 bases between. The CDR3 length is 15 residues. CDR3 region: CASSLIGDSNQPQHF. CDR3 nucleotide sequence: TGTGCCAGCAGCTTAATCGGGGATAGCAATCAGCCCCAGCATTTT.

This clonotype came up a few times. V gene TRBV5-1 combines with J gene TRBJ1-1, with D perhaps TRBD1 (6 bases). Germline CDR1 reads SGHRS; CDR2 reads YFSETQ. The CDR3 contains 14 residues. V lost 2 bases and J lost 0, with 8 bases in between. CDR3 sequence (DNA): TGCGCCAGCAGCTTACAGGGTATGAACACTGAAGCTTTCTTT. Residues: CASSLQGMNTEAFF. The full variable domain, rest sourced from reference TRBV5-1 and TRBJ1-1, is KAGVTQTPRYLIKTRGQQVTLSCSPISGHRSVSWYQQTPGQGLQFLFEYFSETQRNKGNFPGRFSGRQFSNSRSEMNVSTLELGDSALYLCASSLQGMNTEAFFGQGTRLTVV.

This clonotype was observed a few times. This sequence joins TRBV29-1 and TRBJ2-5, with 7 positions matching TRBD1. Trimming removed 6 bases from V and 0 bases from J; junction bases left unmatched: 1. The CDR3 has 12 amino acids. Germline V gene sequence: CDR1 SQVTM, CDR2 ANQGSEA. The CDR3 region has the DNA TGCAGCGTGGGACAGTACCAAGAGACCCAGTACTTC. It encodes CSVGQYQETQYF.

The rearrangement uses TRBV5-6 and TRBJ2-1; D may be TRBD2 (5 bases). Between the trimmed V and J ends, which lost 4 bases and 8 bases, there was a span of 10 bases. The CDR3 has 12 residues. The V gene's germline CDR1 is SGHDT and CDR2 YYEEEE. CDR3 nucleotides: TGTGCCAGCAGCACGCTAGCAGATGAGCAGTTCTTC. Its protein product is CASSTLADEQFF.

This clonotype was observed a handful of times. The V call is TRBV27, the J call TRBJ2-1; TRBD1 aligns across 9 bases. The CDR3 runs to 14 residues. V lost 7 bases, J lost 9 bases, and 10 bases stayed unmatched. The germline gives CDR1 MNHEY, CDR2 SMNVEV (reference sequence). CDR3 region: CASTDRGVKAEQFF. CDR3 nucleotides: TGTGCCAGCACGGACAGGGGAGTGAAAGCTGAGCAGTTCTTC.